A single sample gave rise to the 17 T cell receptor beta chains below, sequenced in a study of identical twins (TCRdb year 2016). The library was made by 5' RACE. Sequencing took place on an Illumina HiSeq 2000. Through fastp at Q25 and MiXCR, TCRdb rebuilt clones from the public reads, retaining in-frame beta chains. CDR3 protein duplicates are merged, each entry listing the most common genes and DNA. A total of 500,000 to 550,000 distinct CDR3 sequences appear in this sample, around 22% of them only once. Of the sample, about 0.5% is held by the ten largest clones. This sample also belongs to another study, concerning yellow fever vaccine responses in identical twins.

Sequencing was done on a sample of CD4+ T cells sorted from blood. The receptors here all came from a young woman in good health.

V is TRBV3-1 and J is TRBJ1-1; D ambiguous. Germline lookup yields CDR1 LGHDT and CDR2 YNNKEL (reference sequence). With 2 bases removed from V and 10 bases from J, the gap between germline ends came to 8 bases. CDR3 length: 11 residues. CDR3 nucleotide sequence: TGTGCCAGCAGCCAATCCGAAGGAGCTTTCTTT. The encoded protein is CASSQSEGAFF.

This clonotype was counted a few times. The genes are TRBV28 and TRBJ1-6; no clear D. The CDR3 sequence is 14 residues long. Germline loops: CDR1 MDHEN, CDR2 SYDVKM. Trimming removed 4 bases from V and 10 bases from J, with 14 bases in between. CDR3 protein: CASSSGSVFSPLHF. The CDR3 region has the DNA TGTGCCAGCAGTTCGGGTAGCGTTTTCTCACCCCTCCACTTT.

This clonotype was observed a handful of times. This chain uses TRBV6-1 with TRBJ2-2; maybe TRBD2 (5 bases). CDR1 MNHNS and CDR2 SASEGT come from the germline V gene. V dropped 8 bases and J dropped 3 bases, with 13 bases sitting between them. CDR3 size: 14 residues. The CDR3 region is CASLISGYTGELFF. The CDR3 region has the DNA TGTGCCAGCTTAATTTCGGGGTACACCGGGGAGCTGTTTTTT.

This clonotype turned up a few times. The DNA of the CDR3 is TGTGCCAGCAGTTATAGCCGGACTAGCGGGGGAGAGACCCAGTACTTC. This encodes CASSYSRTSGGETQYF. The chain joins TRBV6-2 or TRBV6-3 to TRBJ2-5; TRBD2 aligns across 13 bases. The V segment lost 3 bases and the J segment 4 bases; nucleotides outside the gene matches: 5. The germline gives CDR1 MNHEY, CDR2 SVGEGT. There are 16 residues in the CDR3.

This sequence joins TRBV5-1 and TRBJ1-1; TRBD1 agrees at 8 bases. CDR1 is SGHRS, CDR2 YFSETQ, per germline. The CDR3 is made up of 16 amino acids. V trimming: 5 bases; J trimming: 6 bases; junction bases outside the gene matches: 15. CDR3 coding DNA: TGCGCCAGCAGTCTCGGACAGGGCATTCTGATTTCTGAAGCTTTCTTT. Its protein is CASSLGQGILISEAFF.

This clonotype showed up many times. The V call is TRBV12-3 or TRBV12-4, the J call TRBJ1-4; weak D call: TRBD1 (5 bases). The CDR3 consists of 14 residues. V gave up 3 bases and J gave up 0 bases, with 5 bases separating them. The CDR3 sequence is CASSLTATNEKLFF. CDR3 coding DNA: TGTGCCAGCAGTTTGACAGCAACTAATGAAAAACTGTTTTTT.

This clonotype was seen only a few times. V usage is TRBV20-1 and J usage is TRBJ2-7; 8 nucleotides line up with TRBD2. The CDR3 is 16 residues long. Germline V gene sequence: CDR1 DFQATT, CDR2 SNEGSKA (reference sequence). Trimming at V came to 0 bases and at J to 6 bases, leaving 13 bases not matched to a gene. The CDR3 sequence is CSARDPGGSGSGEQYF. CDR3 nucleotide sequence: TGCAGTGCTAGAGATCCGGGGGGGTCTGGCTCGGGCGAGCAGTACTTC.

The chain employs TRBV3-1 and TRBJ2-5; D is uncertain. From germline, CDR1 is LGHDT and CDR2 YNNKEL (reference sequence). The CDR3 runs to 14 residues. V was clipped by 2 bases and J by 1 base, with 8 bases between them. In DNA, the CDR3 is TGTGCCAGCAGCCAACAAGGGCCCCAAGAGACCCAGTACTTC. Translation gives CASSQQGPQETQYF.

In this sample, this clonotype turned up a few times. This rearrangement joins TRBV2 to TRBJ2-1; D is uncertain. The V gene lost 3 bases and the J gene lost 4 bases, with 7 bases spanning the gap. The CDR3 is made up of 13 amino acids. Germline V gene lookup returns CDR1 SNHLY and CDR2 FYNNEI. The CDR3 DNA follows: TGTGCCAGCAGTGACAGCCGGTACAATGAGCAGTTCTTC. It yields the protein CASSDSRYNEQFF.

This clonotype showed up just a few times. The genes are TRBV18 and TRBJ1-4; D not resolved. Germline lookup yields CDR1 KGHSH and CDR2 LQKENI. The CDR3 contains 12 residues. V was trimmed by 6 bases and J by 8 bases, leaving 10 bases between them. This CDR3 reads CASSDSREKLFF. The CDR3 nucleotides read TGTGCCAGCTCGGATTCACGGGAAAAACTGTTTTTT.

This chain uses TRBV2 with TRBJ2-3, with a weak D call TRBD2 (5 bases). The V and J ends lost 3 bases and 3 bases respectively, with 7 bases between them. From germline, CDR1 is SNHLY and CDR2 FYNNEI. CDR3 size: 13 residues. The CDR3 nucleotides read TGTGCCAGCAGTGACCGGGATACAGATACGCAGTATTTT. As protein: CASSDRDTDTQYF.

V and J are TRBV3-1 and TRBJ2-2; 10 positions agree with TRBD2. The junction had 12 bases not matched to a gene; V was cut back by 1 base and J by 13 bases. Germline CDR1 is LGHDT and CDR2 is YNNKEL (reference sequence). The CDR3 has 16 amino acids. The CDR3 loop is CASSQGLGASGGMLFF. CDR3 nucleotides: TGTGCCAGCAGCCAAGGCCTCGGGGCTAGCGGGGGTATGCTGTTTTTT. Looking up the rest from reference TRBV3-1 and TRBJ2-2 gives the full variable domain: DTAVSQTPKYLVTQMGNDKSIKCEQNLGHDTMYWYKQDSKKFLKIMFSYNNKELIINETVPNRFSPKSPDKAHLNLHINSLELGDSAVYFCASSQGLGASGGMLFFGEGSRLTVL.

The chain employs TRBV3-1 and TRBJ2-1; 14 positions match TRBD2. V shed 4 bases and J 7 bases; nucleotides not matched to a gene: 6. The CDR3 is made up of 16 amino acids. Germline lookup yields CDR1 LGHDT and CDR2 YNNKEL (reference sequence). The CDR3 is CASSRRTSGRTNEQFF. The CDR3 DNA reads as TGTGCCAGCAGCCGGAGGACTAGCGGGAGGACAAATGAGCAGTTCTTC.

There are a few counts of this clonotype. One junction end disagrees with the germline gene, perhaps due to a read error. This rearrangement joins TRBV24-1 to TRBJ2-1; TRBD2 matches at 10 bases. CDR1 is KGHDR, CDR2 SFDVKD, per germline. The length of the CDR3 is 14 residues. DNA of the CDR3: TGTGCCACCAGTGATTTGACCCTAGCGGGGGATTTAATCTTC. This sequence encodes CATSDLTLAGDLIF.

This clonotype is a singleton in its sample. The chain has TRBV9 and TRBJ2-1, with TRBD2 matching over 13 bases. Germline V gives CDR1 SGDLS, CDR2 YYNGEE. V dropped 3 bases and J dropped 7; count of bases not matched to a gene: 4. The CDR3 contains 15 residues. CDR3 loop: CASSATSGRANEQFF. The CDR3 DNA reads as TGTGCCAGCAGCGCAACTAGCGGGAGGGCGAATGAGCAGTTCTTC.

This clonotype was counted between two and nine times. The chain has TRBV12-3 or TRBV12-4 and TRBJ2-3, with 9 bases fitting TRBD2. V lost 5 bases and J lost 8; bases outside the gene matches: 17. The CDR3 has 17 residues. CDR3 bases: TGTGCCAGCAGTAGCGGGAGGCCGAAGTTCGAAGGCTTTACGCAGTATTTT. It translates to CASSSGRPKFEGFTQYF.

This clonotype was seen more than once but under ten times. The CDR3 loop reads CATSREDRDNTEAFF. CDR3 nucleotides: TGTGCCACCAGCAGAGAGGACAGGGACAACACTGAAGCTTTCTTT. This rearrangement joins TRBV15 to TRBJ1-1; 8 nucleotides match TRBD1. Germline CDR1 and CDR2: LNHNV and YYDKDF (reference sequence). CDR3 length equals 15 residues. V dropped 0 bases and J dropped 2; count of bases not matched to a gene: 2. The entire variable domain, with the rest obtained from reference TRBV15 and TRBJ1-1, is as follows: DAMVIQNPRYQVTQFGKPVTLSCSQTLNHNVMYWYQQKSSQAPKLLFHYYDKDFNNEADTPDNFQSRRPNTSFCFLDIRSPGLGDTAMYLCATSREDRDNTEAFFGQGTRLTVV.